A selection of T cell receptor beta chains follows, all from one sample in a study of T cells in Graves' hyperthyroidism and ophthalmopathy. TCRdb processed the multiplex PCR reads anew with MiXCR; each CDR3 protein has one entry. The sample shows some 740,000 distinct CDR3 sequences, around 13% of them seen only once. Sequencing input: blood. The receptors were sampled from a woman under 30 with Graves' hyperthyroidism. CDR3s include the opening cysteine and the closing phenylalanine or tryptophan. A D gene is named only where the DNA matches it firmly. For some rows the clone size is stated as once, few or many, or as a class when expanded; others skip it.

J	V	D	size	DNA	CDR3
TRBJ1-1	TRBV20-1	TRBD1	NA	TGCAGTGCAAAGACAGGGGGCTACACTGAAGCTTTCTTT	CSAKTGGYTEAFF
TRBJ2-5	TRBV7-9	TRBD1	NA	TGTGCCAGCAGCTCCGGGACAGCAGAAAGCGAGACCCAGTACTTC	CASSSGTAESETQYF
TRBJ2-7	TRBV11-2	NA	many	TGTGCCAGCAGCTTAGACATGGGATACACCTACGAGCAGTACTTC	CASSLDMGYTYEQYF
TRBJ2-1	TRBV12-3/TRBV12-4	NA	few	TGTGCCAGCAGTTTTCGGGCGGGACAGTACAATGAGCAGTTCTTC	CASSFRAGQYNEQFF
TRBJ2-1	TRBV9	TRBD2	many	TGTGCCAGCAGCGTAGTAGGGACCGTAGCGGGAGGGTACAATGAGCAGTTCTTC	CASSVVGTVAGGYNEQFF
TRBJ2-4	TRBV28	NA	many	TGTGCCAGCAGTAGAGAGGGACTGGGTCGGAAACGGATTCAGTACTTC	CASSREGLGRKRIQYF
TRBJ2-7	TRBV7-2	TRBD1	many	TGTGCCAGCAGCCCGGGCACCGGGACAGGGGGCTACGAGCAGTACTTC	CASSPGTGTGGYEQYF
TRBJ2-1	TRBV5-8	NA	NA	TGTGCCAGCAGCCCTTGGAATGAGCAGTTCTTC	CASSPWNEQFF
TRBJ1-5	TRBV6-2/TRBV6-3	NA	many	TGTGCCAGCAGCACCCCCCCCGGGTCTCAGCCCCAGCATTTT	CASSTPPGSQPQHF
TRBJ1-2	TRBV2	NA	few	TGTGCCAGCAGTGAAGCGACGGGGGTATATGCTAACTATGGCTACACCTTC	CASSEATGVYANYGYTF
TRBJ2-1	TRBV29-1	NA	NA	TGCAGCGTTGCCGGGGGACAGCGTGAGCAGTTCTTC	CSVAGGQREQFF
TRBJ2-4	TRBV7-9	TRBD2	NA	TGTGCCAGCAGCCAGCCGGAGGGAGGGCCCGCAAACATTCAGTACTTC	CASSQPEGGPANIQYF
TRBJ1-1	TRBV11-2	TRBD1	few	TGTGCCAGCAGCCAGGGACAGGGGCTCCCTGAAGCTTTCTTT	CASSQGQGLPEAFF
TRBJ2-1	TRBV2	TRBD2	few	TGTGCCAGCAACCAAAGGCCACTAGCGGGAAACTATGAGCAGTTCTTC	CASNQRPLAGNYEQFF
TRBJ2-5	TRBV9	NA	few	TGTGCCAGCAGTCGAGAGGAGACCTGGTGGGAGACCCAGTACTTC	CASSREETWWETQYF
TRBJ1-5	TRBV19	TRBD1	NA	TGTGCCAGTAGTGAGACAGGGAGTAGCAATCAGCCCCAGCATTTT	CASSETGSSNQPQHF
TRBJ2-7	TRBV7-9	NA	many	TGTGCCAGCAGCTTACCGGGACTGACCTACGAGCAGTACTTC	CASSLPGLTYEQYF
TRBJ2-1	TRBV5-1	TRBD2	NA	TGCGCCAGCAGCTCGGTAGCGGGACGCTCCTACAATGAGCAGTTCTTC	CASSSVAGRSYNEQFF
TRBJ2-1	TRBV4-3	NA	NA	TGCGCCAGCAGCCCAGAAGGCGACACCTACAATGAGCAGTTCTTC	CASSPEGDTYNEQFF
TRBJ2-1	TRBV29-1	NA	NA	TGCAGCGTTGACGGCGTACACTCCCTACCGGAGCAGTTCTTC	CSVDGVHSLPEQFF
TRBJ2-1	TRBV18	NA	NA	TGTGCCAGCTCACCACTCCCGGTAGATCGAGGGGATGAGCAGTTCTTC	CASSPLPVDRGDEQFF
TRBJ1-6	TRBV6-1	NA	NA	TGTGCCAGCAGTGACAAGGGGAGGAATTCACCCCTCCACTTT	CASSDKGRNSPLHF
TRBJ2-2	TRBV28	NA	many	TGTGCCAGCAGTAACCGGGACACCGGAACCCGCTACACCGGGGAGCTGTTTTTT	CASSNRDTGTRYTGELFF
TRBJ2-7	TRBV6-1	NA	many	TGTGCCAGCAGAAACCAGGGAACCTACGAGCAGTACTTC	CASRNQGTYEQYF
TRBJ2-5	TRBV18	NA	many	TGTGCCAGCTCACCACCGGGCCGCCGGTCCGCCCAGTACTTC	CASSPPGRRSAQYF
TRBJ1-5	TRBV7-2	NA	few	TGTGCCAGCAGCTCTAAGGACAGTCTTCAGCCCCAGCATTTT	CASSSKDSLQPQHF
TRBJ1-5	TRBV30	TRBD1	many	TGTGCCTGGAGCGGAGACAGGGGGCCTCAGCCCCAGCATTTT	CAWSGDRGPQPQHF
TRBJ2-1	TRBV3-1	TRBD2	many	TGTGCCAGCAGCCGAGCACCGGGACTAGCGGGATCGTCCCGCCCCTCGGAGCAGTTCTTC	CASSRAPGLAGSSRPSEQFF
TRBJ1-2	TRBV4-3	TRBD1	few	TGCGCCAGCAGCCAAGGCCGACAGGGGGTCTATGGCTACACCTTC	CASSQGRQGVYGYTF
TRBJ2-7	TRBV12-3/TRBV12-4	TRBD2	many	TGTGCCAGCAGGAACCGGGGGGGAGTGGAGCAGTACTTC	CASRNRGGVEQYF
TRBJ2-1	TRBV24-1	NA	NA	TGTGCCACCAGTGAAGCCGGGACTGCCTACAATGAGCAGTTCTTC	CATSEAGTAYNEQFF
TRBJ2-6	TRBV7-9	NA	many	TGTGCCAGCAGCTTAGGGGGAGCGCTGGCCAACGTCCTGACTTTC	CASSLGGALANVLTF
TRBJ1-2	TRBV10-3	NA	NA	TGTGCCATCAAAAGCGATGTTCTGCGACGGAAGAAAGGCGGCTACACCTTC	CAIKSDVLRRKKGGYTF
TRBJ2-1	TRBV29-1	TRBD2	NA	TGCAGCGTTCTGGCGGGAGGGTGGGCTGAGCAGTTCTTC	CSVLAGGWAEQFF
TRBJ1-1	TRBV7-9	NA	many	TGTGCCAGCAGACCTACCCCCGGGACGGAGGCTCCTGAAGCTTTCTTT	CASRPTPGTEAPEAFF
TRBJ1-4	TRBV27	TRBD1	NA	TGTGCCAGCAGTTTTTTTTCGGTAGGACAGGGCAGGGGTACTAATGAAAAACTGTTTTTT	CASSFFSVGQGRGTNEKLFF
TRBJ2-3	TRBV28	NA	many	TGTGCCAGCAATCCCAGAACAGTGGCGATAAGCACAGATACGCAGTATTTT	CASNPRTVAISTDTQYF
TRBJ2-7	TRBV2	TRBD2	many	TGTGCCAGCAGGGGGCGGCTAGCGGTACAGTACGAGCAGTACTTC	CASRGRLAVQYEQYF
TRBJ2-3	TRBV20-1	NA	many	TGCAGTGCTAGTAACAATGCGGCTTCCAGCACAGATACGCAGTATTTT	CSASNNAASSTDTQYF
TRBJ2-5	TRBV7-9	TRBD2	NA	TGTGCCAGCAGCTTAATGACTAGCGGGAGTGTAGAGACCCAGTACTTC	CASSLMTSGSVETQYF
TRBJ2-3	TRBV19	NA	NA	TGTGCCAGTAGTGCAGGGGGGCACACAGATGCGCAGTATTTT	CASSAGGHTDAQYF
TRBJ2-7	TRBV2	NA	many	TGTGCCAGCAGAGACAGGATCTCTAGGGACGAGCAGTACTTC	CASRDRISRDEQYF
TRBJ2-1	TRBV30	NA	many	TGTGCCTGGACCAGGGGGGGGACCTACAATGAGCAGTTCTTC	CAWTRGGTYNEQFF
TRBJ2-2	TRBV13	NA	many	TGTGCCAGCAGCTTCCGCCCCGGGGAGCTGTTTTTT	CASSFRPGELFF
TRBJ2-7	TRBV2	NA	many	TGTGCCAGCAGAGGTGGACAGAACTACGAGCAGTACTTC	CASRGGQNYEQYF
TRBJ2-5	TRBV5-8	NA	many	TGTGCCAGCAGCTTGGTAGCGGCTGAAGAGACCCAGTACTTC	CASSLVAAEETQYF
TRBJ2-7	TRBV20-1	NA	NA	TGCAGTGCTAGAGGTGGGAGTGAATACGAGCAGTACTTC	CSARGGSEYEQYF
TRBJ2-7	TRBV27	TRBD1	many	TGTGCCAGCAGTTTCAGGACAGGGATTGGGTATTTGTACGAGCAGTACTTC	CASSFRTGIGYLYEQYF